This T cell receptor beta chain came from a study of technical replicates of blood from four donors. Only in-frame clones appear in the TCRdb table, and some are missing; sequencing was by immunoSEQ multiplex PCR. The sample has 70,000 to 75,000 clones; 95% are singletons. CDR1 is MNHNY and CDR2 is SVGAGI in the germline V gene (reference sequence). Trimming at V came to 2 bases and at J to 2 bases, leaving 2 bases not matched to a gene. This CDR3 contains 15 residues. The gene calls are TRBV6-6 and TRBJ2-7; 11 bases fit TRBD1. This TCR was recovered from a human donor in good health. Sequenced sample: T cells isolated from PBMCs. The CDR3 coding sequence is TGTGCCAGCAGTTACCGGGGACAGGGGGCCTACGAGCAGTACTTC. Translation: CASSYRGQGAYEQYF.